A single T cell receptor (beta chain) is shown here with its context. The germline V gene has CDR1 SEHNR and CDR2 FQNEAQ (reference sequence). The V segment lost 5 bases and the J segment 0 bases; nucleotides outside the gene matches: 5. The CDR3 has 16 amino acids. Participant age was roughly 18 to 95 years, and participants resided in fewer than 30 US areas. Recovered participants had two consecutive negative NP/OP PCR tests, healthcare professional clearance, or symptom resolution. Produced via immunoSEQ multiplex PCR; TCRdb's table is partial and in-frame only. The table lists some 350,000 clones, over 70% of them singletons. This entry belongs to a study of blood T cell repertoires in COVID-19. Study background: Researchers got acute and convalescent COVID-19 samples from the United States, Italy and Spain.

The sequenced sample was PBMCs or T cells enriched from blood (not recorded which). The chain joins TRBV7-9 to TRBJ1-5, with 9 bases matching TRBD1. This clonotype originated in a man aged 25 to 45 who had recovered from COVID-19. In DNA, the CDR3 is TGTGCCAGCAGCAACACAGGGGGCCTTAGCAATCAGCCCCAGCATTTT. Its protein is CASSNTGGLSNQPQHF.